This T cell receptor (beta chain) was captured in a study of blood T cell repertoires in COVID-19. Looking at the study overall: Sites across the United States, Italy and Spain contributed samples from acute and convalescent COVID-19. T cells, B-cell-depleted T cells, or PBMCs provided the cDNA or gDNA that served as material.

In the authors' workflow: Amplified reference gene primers provided the basis for estimating nucleated cell counts. Assay used: immunoSEQ multiplex PCR; TCRdb lists only in-frame clones, some missing. That table is the source of V, J and clone size, and D and trimming were worked out from the DNA. In the table there are approximately 360,000 clones, 85% to 90% of which are singletons. The sample holds a few counts of this clone. Germline V gives CDR1 ENHRY, CDR2 SYGVKD. The CDR3 contains 16 residues. V trimming: 8 bases; J trimming: 6 bases; junction bases outside the gene matches: 14. The chain joins TRBV10-3 to TRBJ1-4, with 8 bases fitting TRBD1. The sequence was collected from a man younger than 30 with active or convalescent COVID-19. The sample taken for sequencing was peripheral blood. The CDR3 loop is CAISRQGSTADEKLFF. The CDR3 bases are TGTGCCATCTCGCGACAGGGGAGCACCGCCGATGAAAAACTGTTTTTT.